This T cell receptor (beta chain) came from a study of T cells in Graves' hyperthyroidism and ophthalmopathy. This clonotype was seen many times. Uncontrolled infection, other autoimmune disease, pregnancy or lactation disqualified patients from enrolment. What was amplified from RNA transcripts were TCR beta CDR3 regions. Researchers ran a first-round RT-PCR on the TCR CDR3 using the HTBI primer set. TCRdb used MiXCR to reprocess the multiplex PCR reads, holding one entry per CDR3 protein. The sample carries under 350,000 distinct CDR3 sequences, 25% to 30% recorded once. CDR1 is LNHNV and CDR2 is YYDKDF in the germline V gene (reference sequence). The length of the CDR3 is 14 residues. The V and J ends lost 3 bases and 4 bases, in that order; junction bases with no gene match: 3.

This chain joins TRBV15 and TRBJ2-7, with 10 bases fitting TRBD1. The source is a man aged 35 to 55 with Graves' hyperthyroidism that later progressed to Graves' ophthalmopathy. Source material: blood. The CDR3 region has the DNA TGTGCCACCAGCAGGGGACAGGGGTTGTACGAGCAGTACTTC. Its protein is CATSRGQGLYEQYF. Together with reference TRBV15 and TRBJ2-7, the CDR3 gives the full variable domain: DAMVIQNPRYQVTQFGKPVTLSCSQTLNHNVMYWYQQKSSQAPKLLFHYYDKDFNNEADTPDNFQSRRPNTSFCFLDIRSPGLGDTAMYLCATSRGQGLYEQYFGPGTRLTVT.